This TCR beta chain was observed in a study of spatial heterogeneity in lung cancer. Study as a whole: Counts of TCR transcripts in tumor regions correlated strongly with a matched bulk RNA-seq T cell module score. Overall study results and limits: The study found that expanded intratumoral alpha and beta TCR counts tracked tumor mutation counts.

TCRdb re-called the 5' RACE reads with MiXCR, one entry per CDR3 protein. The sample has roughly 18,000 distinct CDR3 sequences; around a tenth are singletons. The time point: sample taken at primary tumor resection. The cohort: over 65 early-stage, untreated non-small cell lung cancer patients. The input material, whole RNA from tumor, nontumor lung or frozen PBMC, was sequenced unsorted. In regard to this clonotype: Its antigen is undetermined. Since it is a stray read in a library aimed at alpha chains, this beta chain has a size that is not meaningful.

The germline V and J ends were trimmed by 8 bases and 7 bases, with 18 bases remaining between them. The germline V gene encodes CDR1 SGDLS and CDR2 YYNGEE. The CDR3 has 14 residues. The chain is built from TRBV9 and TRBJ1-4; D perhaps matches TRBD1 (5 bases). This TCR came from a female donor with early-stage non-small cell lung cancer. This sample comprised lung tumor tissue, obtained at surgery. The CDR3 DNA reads TGTGCCAGTAACGGAGGGGTAAGAGGTGAAAAACTGTTTTTT. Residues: CASNGGVRGEKLFF.